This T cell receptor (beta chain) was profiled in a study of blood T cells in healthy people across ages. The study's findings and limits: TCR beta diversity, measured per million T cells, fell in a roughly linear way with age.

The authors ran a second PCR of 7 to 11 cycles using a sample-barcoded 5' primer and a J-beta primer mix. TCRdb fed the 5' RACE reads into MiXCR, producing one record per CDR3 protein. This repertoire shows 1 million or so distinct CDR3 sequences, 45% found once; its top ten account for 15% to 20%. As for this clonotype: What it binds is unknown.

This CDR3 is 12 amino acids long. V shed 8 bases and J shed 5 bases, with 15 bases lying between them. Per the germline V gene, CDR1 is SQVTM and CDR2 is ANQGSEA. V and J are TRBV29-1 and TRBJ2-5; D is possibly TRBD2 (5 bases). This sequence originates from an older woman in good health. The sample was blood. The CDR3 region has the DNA TGCAGCCTGAGCGAGGGTACGGAGACCCAGTACTTC. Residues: CSLSEGTETQYF.